This TCR beta chain is from a study of cytomegalovirus exposure and HLA in healthy donors. Study-wide background: A data release that came early held some 79 million unique TCRs from HLA-typed donors.

PCR amplification relied on 60 Vbeta primers (plus 13 Jbeta primers). Only in-frame clones appear in the TCRdb table, and some are missing; sequencing was by immunoSEQ multiplex PCR. The sample has 150,000 to 200,000 clones; roughly 75% are singletons. CDR1 and CDR2 from the germline V gene are KGHSH and LQKENI. This CDR3 has 15 residues. V was trimmed by 5 bases and J by 0 bases, leaving 11 bases between them. Notes on this clone: No antigen is known for it.

Study observations and caveats: Across donors, presence/absence analyses took sequencing depth to be roughly uniform. Sequence variants that were highly shared formed a cluster that was likely a sequencing artifact.

The TCR comes from a man aged 40-49 years in good health and CMV-seronegative. The sequenced sample was PBMCs. The chain links TRBV18 to TRBJ1-3, with D perhaps TRBD1 (6 bases). The CDR3 region is CASSITGNSGNTIYF. Written as DNA, the CDR3 is TGTGCCAGCTCAATTACAGGGAACTCTGGAAACACCATATATTTT.